The present T cell receptor beta chain was sequenced within a study of cytomegalovirus exposure and HLA in healthy donors. This clone was counted only a few times. Trimming took 2 bases from V and 4 from J, leaving 14 bases between them. The CDR3 runs 15 residues. Germline V gives CDR1 PRHDT, CDR2 FYEKMQ (reference sequence). In the PCR, 60 Vbeta and 13 Jbeta primers were used. Here immunoSEQ multiplex PCR was the method, and the copy in TCRdb shows in-frame clones only, minus some. This sample has more than 95,000 clones, with roughly 15% found just once. The J gene is TRBJ1-2, the V gene TRBV13, with a possible D match to TRBD1 (5 bases). Material for sequencing was PBMCs. This sequence originates from a female donor in good health and CMV-seropositive. This CDR3 reads CASSLIGERGYGYTF. The CDR3 DNA reads TGTGCCAGCAGCTTAATAGGGGAAAGAGGCTATGGCTACACCTTC.